The source of this T cell receptor beta chain is a study of T cell responses to AZD1222 COVID-19 vaccine. Study outcomes and limitations: As reported, nearly half of all spike-specific TCRs target variant regions that are unmutated. Donors in the cohort were predominantly white British and more often female, and clonal diversity was possibly underestimated. Repertoires were obtained solely post-peak T cell response. Spike-specific TCRs gained breadth and depth after people received two AZD1222 doses.

This clone has only a few counts. Its target is not known. TCRdb keeps only in-frame clones here, not all; method: immunoSEQ multiplex PCR. The sample holds 90,000 to 150,000 clones, approximately 90% seen once. Looked up from germline, CDR1 is SEHNR and CDR2 is FQNEAQ (reference sequence). V gave up 5 bases and J gave up 2 bases; unmatched junction bases: 8. The CDR3 runs to 15 residues. The specimen was peripheral blood, collected on day 0 of AZD1222 vaccination. The clonotype originates from an adult in good health. J is TRBJ2-7 and V is TRBV7-9, with TRBD2 identical over 8 bases. CDR3 sequence reads: CASSPPGTRAYEQYF. The CDR3 DNA reads TGTGCCAGCAGCCCCCCGGGGACTAGAGCCTACGAGCAGTACTTC.